This T cell receptor beta chain was documented in a study of T cell responses to AZD1222 COVID-19 vaccine. Study-level points and caveats: Mostly white British, mostly female donors; authors suggested clonal diversity may be underestimated.

Concerning this clone itself: Its specificity is unknown.

Repertoires were generated with immunoSEQ multiplex PCR, while TCRdb's copy carries only in-frame clones and drops some. The repertoire holds 90,000 to 150,000 clones, with around 90% as singletons. V was shortened by 0 bases and J by 4 bases, with 9 bases between the two germline ends. The CDR3 runs 15 residues. Germline lookup yields CDR1 MNHNS and CDR2 SASEGT. V usage is TRBV6-1 and J usage is TRBJ2-2; no firm D call. The starting material was peripheral blood, obtained on day 0 of AZD1222 vaccination. This TCR came from an adult in good health. CDR3 amino acids: CASSEAQWFTGELFF. The CDR3 DNA follows: TGTGCCAGCAGTGAAGCGCAGTGGTTCACCGGGGAGCTGTTTTTT.